This T cell receptor (beta chain) was sequenced in a study of CD8+ T cells in alopecia areata. V lost 4 bases and J lost 6, with 13 bases in between. This CDR3 is built from 14 residues. Germline loops: CDR1 SGHNT, CDR2 YENEEA. Extracted RNA was reverse transcribed, and the resulting cDNA served as sequencing template. The table came from immunoSEQ multiplex PCR; TCRdb's copy has only in-frame clones and leaves some out. This table holds 140,000 to 150,000 clones, around 47% found once. The TCR sequence derives from a human donor with alopecia areata. Input material: CD4+ T cells sorted from blood. The chain uses TRBV11-3 and TRBJ2-1; no firm D call. CDR3 sequence reads: CASSYREPPNEQFF. The CDR3 DNA follows: TGTGCCAGCAGCTACAGAGAGCCCCCCAATGAGCAGTTCTTC.